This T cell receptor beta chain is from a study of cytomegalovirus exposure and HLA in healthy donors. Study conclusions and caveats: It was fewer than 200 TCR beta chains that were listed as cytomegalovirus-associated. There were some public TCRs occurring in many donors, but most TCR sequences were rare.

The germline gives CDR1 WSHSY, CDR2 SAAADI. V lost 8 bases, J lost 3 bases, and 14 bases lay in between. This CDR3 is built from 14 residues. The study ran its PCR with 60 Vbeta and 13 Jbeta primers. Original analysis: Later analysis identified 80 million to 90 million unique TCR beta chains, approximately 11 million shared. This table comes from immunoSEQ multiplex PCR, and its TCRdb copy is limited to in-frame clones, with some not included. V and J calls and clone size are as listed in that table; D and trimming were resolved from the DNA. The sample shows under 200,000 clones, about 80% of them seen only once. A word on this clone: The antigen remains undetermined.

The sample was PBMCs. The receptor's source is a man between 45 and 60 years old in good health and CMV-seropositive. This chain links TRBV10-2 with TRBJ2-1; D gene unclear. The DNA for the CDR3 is TGCGCCAGCCTTAGCTACCCGCTCTACAATGAGCAGTTCTTC. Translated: CASLSYPLYNEQFF.